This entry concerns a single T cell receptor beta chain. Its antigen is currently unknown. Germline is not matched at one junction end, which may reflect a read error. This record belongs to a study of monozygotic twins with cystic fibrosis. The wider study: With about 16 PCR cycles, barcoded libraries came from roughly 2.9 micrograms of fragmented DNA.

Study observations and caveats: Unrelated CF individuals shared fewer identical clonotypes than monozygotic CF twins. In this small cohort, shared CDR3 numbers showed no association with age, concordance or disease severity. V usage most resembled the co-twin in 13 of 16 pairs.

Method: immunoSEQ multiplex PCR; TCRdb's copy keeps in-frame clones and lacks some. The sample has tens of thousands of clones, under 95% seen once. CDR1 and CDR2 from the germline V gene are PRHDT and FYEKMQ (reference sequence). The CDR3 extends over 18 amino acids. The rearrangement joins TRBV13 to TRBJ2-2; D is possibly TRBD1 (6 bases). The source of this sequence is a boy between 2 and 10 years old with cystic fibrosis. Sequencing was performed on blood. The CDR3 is CASSLGGKTSRDTGELFF. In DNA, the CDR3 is TGTGCCAGCAGCCTAGGGGGTAAAACATCGCGGGACACCGGGGAGCTGTTTTTT.